A selection of T cell receptor beta chains follows, all from one sample in a study of long-term antiretroviral therapy in people with HIV. The protocol was immunoSEQ multiplex PCR, while the TCRdb copy is restricted to in-frame clones and leaves out a portion. The sample has 11,000 to 15,000 clones, roughly 82% seen once. This specimen was unsorted PBMCs, taken 0.4 years after starting antiretroviral therapy. These receptor sequences come from a man aged 25-45 years with HIV. The CDR3 runs from the conserved cysteine through the conserved F or W. D genes are given only for firm matches. Rows give clone size only sometimes, using once, few, many, or a class for an expanded clone.

J	size	D	V	DNA	CDR3
TRBJ2-7	-	-	TRBV15	TGTGCCACCAGCAGAACAACGAGTTGGGAGCAGTACTTC	CATSRTTSWEQYF
TRBJ2-3	-	TRBD2	TRBV4-2	TGTGCCAGCAGCCAAGATCAAGCAGCGGGAGGGCCCACAGATACGCAGTATTTT	CASSQDQAAGGPTDTQYF
TRBJ1-1	once	TRBD1	TRBV19	TGTGCCAGTAAACAGGGGCAAGGGAACACTGAAGCTTTCTTT	CASKQGQGNTEAFF
TRBJ2-3	once	-	TRBV10-1	TGCGCCAGCAGTGAGAATCTGGTAATGAGCACAGATACGCAGTATTTT	CASSENLVMSTDTQYF
TRBJ2-7	-	-	TRBV7-2	TGTGCCAGCAGCTTTCACAGGCAGTCCTACGAGCAGTACTTC	CASSFHRQSYEQYF
TRBJ1-2	-	-	TRBV2	TGTGCCAGCAGTGAAACAGCTGCCTCTAACTATGGCTACACCTTC	CASSETAASNYGYTF
TRBJ1-2	few	-	TRBV6-1	TGTGCCAGCAGTGTTGACAGCGGTTCGGGCTACACCTTC	CASSVDSGSGYTF
TRBJ1-1	-	TRBD1	TRBV30	TGTGCCTGGAGTGTATTTGGCAGGGGGGGCGTTGACTCTGGAGCCCTCTATATGAACACTGAAGCTTTCTTT	CAWSVFGRGGVDSGALYMNTEAFF
TRBJ2-3	-	TRBD1	TRBV5-5	TGTGCCAGCAGCTGGGACAGGGCCACAGATACGCAGTATTTT	CASSWDRATDTQYF
TRBJ1-1	-	-	TRBV5-1	TGCGCCAGCAGCTCTGCCGGGACGGCGAACACTGAAGCTTTCTTT	CASSSAGTANTEAFF
TRBJ2-6	-	-	TRBV5-4	TGTGCCAGCAGCTTGGCGCATACCCGCTCTACGGGGGCCAACGTCCTGACTTTC	CASSLAHTRSTGANVLTF
TRBJ2-5	-	-	TRBV23-1	TGCGCCAGCAGTCGATATGGACTTCGGGAGACCCAGTACTTC	CASSRYGLRETQYF
TRBJ2-7	-	TRBD2	TRBV7-2	TGTGCCAGCAGCCTACAGATAGCGGGAGGTACCTACGAGCAGTACTTC	CASSLQIAGGTYEQYF
TRBJ1-3	-	-	TRBV28	TGTGCCACCTTCGTTGCCTCTGGAAACACCATATATTTT	CATFVASGNTIYF
TRBJ2-7	-	TRBD2	TRBV5-1	TGCGCCAGCAGCTTGGCCGTTACGGGAGGCTACTACGAGCAGTACTTC	CASSLAVTGGYYEQYF
TRBJ2-1	-	TRBD1	TRBV4-3	TGCGCCAGCAGCCAACCGCCCACCGGGACAGGGGAAGTTCGGATTTCCTACAATGAGCAGTTCTTC	CASSQPPTGTGEVRISYNEQFF
TRBJ2-7	-	TRBD1	TRBV14	TGTGCCAGCAGCCGACTCGGGACAGAGTACGAGCAGTACTTC	CASSRLGTEYEQYF
TRBJ2-3	-	-	TRBV20-1	TGCAGTGCTCAGATGGATACGCAGTATTTT	CSAQMDTQYF
TRBJ1-6	few	-	TRBV6-4	TGTGCCAGCAGTGACGAGGTGAGATGGAATTCACCCCTCCACTTT	CASSDEVRWNSPLHF
TRBJ2-1	-	TRBD2	TRBV6-1	TGTGCCAGCAGTGAAAGGGCGGGGGGCTCCTACAATGAGCAGTTCTTC	CASSERAGGSYNEQFF
TRBJ2-1	-	TRBD1	TRBV5-1	TGCGCCAGCAGCGACCGGACAGGGAACAATGAGCAGTTCTTC	CASSDRTGNNEQFF
TRBJ2-1	-	TRBD1	TRBV6-6	TGTGCCAGCAGTTACCGGACAGGGGTCCGCAATGAGCAGTTCTTC	CASSYRTGVRNEQFF
TRBJ2-3	-	TRBD2	TRBV2	TGTGCCAGCAGTGAAGCGGGGGGGGTGAAGACAGATACGCAGTATTTT	CASSEAGGVKTDTQYF
TRBJ2-7	-	-	TRBV28	TGTGCCAGCAGTTTAGCTAACGAGCAGTACTTC	CASSLANEQYF
TRBJ2-4	-	TRBD1	TRBV30	TGTGCCTACGGGACAGGGGCCAAAAACATTCAGTACTTC	CAYGTGAKNIQYF
TRBJ1-1	-	-	TRBV5-6	TGTGCCAGCAGCCTGGGGACCGTCAACACTGAAGCTTTCTTT	CASSLGTVNTEAFF